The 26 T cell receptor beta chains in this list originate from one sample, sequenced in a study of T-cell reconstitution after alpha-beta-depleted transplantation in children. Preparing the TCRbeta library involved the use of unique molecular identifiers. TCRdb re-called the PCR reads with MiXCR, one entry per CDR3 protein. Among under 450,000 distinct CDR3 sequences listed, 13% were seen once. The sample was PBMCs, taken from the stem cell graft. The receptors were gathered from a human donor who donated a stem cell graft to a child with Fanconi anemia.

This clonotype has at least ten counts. Here the CDR3 DNA reads TGCAGCGCTCAGGGGGCTGCAGATACGCAGTATTTT. Its translation is CSAQGAADTQYF. The V gene is TRBV29-1, the J gene TRBJ2-3; TRBD1 matches at 8 bases. Germline CDR1 reads SQVTM; CDR2 reads ANQGSEA. The junction had 4 bases not matched to a gene; V was cut back by 7 bases and J by 4 bases. The CDR3 is 12 residues long.

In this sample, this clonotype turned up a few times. The CDR3, as DNA: TGTGCCAGCAGTCCAAACAGGGGGCGGACCGGGGAGCTGTTTTTT. Residues: CASSPNRGRTGELFF. The chain couples TRBV12-3 or TRBV12-4 to TRBJ2-2, with 9 nucleotides matching TRBD1. The CDR3 extends over 15 amino acids. The trim removed 5 bases at V and 5 bases at J, leaving 6 bases unmatched.

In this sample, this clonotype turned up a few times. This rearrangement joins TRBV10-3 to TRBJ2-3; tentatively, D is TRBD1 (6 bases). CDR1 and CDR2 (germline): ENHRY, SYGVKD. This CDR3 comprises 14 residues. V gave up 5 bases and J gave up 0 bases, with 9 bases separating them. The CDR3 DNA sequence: TGTGCCATCAGTTATCAGGGGAGCACAGATACGCAGTATTTT. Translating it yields CAISYQGSTDTQYF.

CDR3 protein: CSARDTGTSYGYTF. CDR3 DNA: TGCAGTGCTAGAGACACCGGGACAAGCTATGGCTACACCTTC. The J gene is TRBJ1-2, the V gene TRBV20-1; D is possibly TRBD1 (6 bases). Germline lookup yields CDR1 DFQATT and CDR2 SNEGSKA (reference sequence). V lost 0 bases to trimming and J lost 4 bases, with 12 bases between them. The length of the CDR3 is 14 residues.

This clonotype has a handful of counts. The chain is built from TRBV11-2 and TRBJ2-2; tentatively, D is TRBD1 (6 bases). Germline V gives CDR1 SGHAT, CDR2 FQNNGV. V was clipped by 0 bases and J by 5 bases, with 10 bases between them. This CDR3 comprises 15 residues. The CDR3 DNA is TGTGCCAGCAGCTTAGATCAGGGGTGGACCGGGGAGCTGTTTTTT. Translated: CASSLDQGWTGELFF.

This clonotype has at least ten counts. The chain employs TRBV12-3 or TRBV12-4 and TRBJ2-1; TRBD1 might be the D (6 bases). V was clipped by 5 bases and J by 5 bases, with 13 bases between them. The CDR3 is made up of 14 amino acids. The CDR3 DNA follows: TGTGCCAGCAGTAACGACAGGCTAAACAATGAGCAGTTCTTC. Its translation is CASSNDRLNNEQFF.

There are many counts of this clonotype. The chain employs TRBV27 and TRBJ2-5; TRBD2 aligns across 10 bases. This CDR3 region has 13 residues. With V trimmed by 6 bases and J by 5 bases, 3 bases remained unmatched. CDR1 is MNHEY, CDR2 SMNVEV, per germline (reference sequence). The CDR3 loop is CASRISGGETQYF. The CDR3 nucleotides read TGTGCCAGCAGAATTAGCGGGGGGGAGACCCAGTACTTC.

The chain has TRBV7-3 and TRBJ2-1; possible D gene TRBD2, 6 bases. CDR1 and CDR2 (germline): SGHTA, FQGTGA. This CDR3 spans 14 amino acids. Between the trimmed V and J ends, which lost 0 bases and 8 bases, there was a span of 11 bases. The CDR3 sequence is CASSLTSGSDEQFF. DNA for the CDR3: TGTGCCAGCAGCTTAACGTCCGGGAGCGATGAGCAGTTCTTC.

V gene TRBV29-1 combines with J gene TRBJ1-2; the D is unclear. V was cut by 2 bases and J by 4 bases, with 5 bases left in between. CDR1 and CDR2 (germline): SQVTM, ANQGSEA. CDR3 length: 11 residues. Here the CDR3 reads CSVEQSYGYTF. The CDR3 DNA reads TGCAGCGTTGAACAGTCCTATGGCTACACCTTC.

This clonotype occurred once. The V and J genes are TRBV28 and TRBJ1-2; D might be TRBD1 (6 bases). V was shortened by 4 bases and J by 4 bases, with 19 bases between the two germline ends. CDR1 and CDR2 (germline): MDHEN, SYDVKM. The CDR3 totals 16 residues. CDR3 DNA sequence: TGTGCCAGCAGTTCCTCAACAGGGATTGGGACCTATGGCTACACCTTC. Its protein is CASSSSTGIGTYGYTF.

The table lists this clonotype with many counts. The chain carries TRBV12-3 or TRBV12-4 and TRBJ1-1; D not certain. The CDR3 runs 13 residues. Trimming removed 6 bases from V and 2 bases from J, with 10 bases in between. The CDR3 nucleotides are TGTGCCAGCAGGACTCAGGAAAACACTGAAGCTTTCTTT. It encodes CASRTQENTEAFF.

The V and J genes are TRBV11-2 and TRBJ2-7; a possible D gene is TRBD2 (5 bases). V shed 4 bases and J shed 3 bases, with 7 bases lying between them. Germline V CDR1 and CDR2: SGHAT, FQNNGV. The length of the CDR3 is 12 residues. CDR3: CASSSGIYEQYV. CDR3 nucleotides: TGTGCCAGCAGCTCCGGGATCTACGAGCAGTACGTC.

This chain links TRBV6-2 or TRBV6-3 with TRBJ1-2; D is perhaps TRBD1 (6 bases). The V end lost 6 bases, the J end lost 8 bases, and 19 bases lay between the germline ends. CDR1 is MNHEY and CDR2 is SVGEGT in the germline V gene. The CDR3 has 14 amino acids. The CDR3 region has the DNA TGTGCCAGCAGCCCCCCCGGCAGGGGTCGAGGCTACACCTTC. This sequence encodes CASSPPGRGRGYTF.

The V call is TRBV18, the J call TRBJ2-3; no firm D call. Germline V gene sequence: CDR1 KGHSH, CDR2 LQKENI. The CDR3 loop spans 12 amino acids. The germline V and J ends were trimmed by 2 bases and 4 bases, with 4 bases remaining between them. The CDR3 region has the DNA TGTGCCAGCTCACCAGGTCCAGATACGCAGTATTTT. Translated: CASSPGPDTQYF.

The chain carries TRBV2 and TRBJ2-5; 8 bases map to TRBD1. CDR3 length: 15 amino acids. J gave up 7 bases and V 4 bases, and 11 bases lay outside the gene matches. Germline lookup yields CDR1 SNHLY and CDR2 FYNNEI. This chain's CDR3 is CASSVGQDALGTQYF. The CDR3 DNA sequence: TGTGCCAGCAGTGTGGGACAGGACGCCCTCGGGACCCAGTACTTC.

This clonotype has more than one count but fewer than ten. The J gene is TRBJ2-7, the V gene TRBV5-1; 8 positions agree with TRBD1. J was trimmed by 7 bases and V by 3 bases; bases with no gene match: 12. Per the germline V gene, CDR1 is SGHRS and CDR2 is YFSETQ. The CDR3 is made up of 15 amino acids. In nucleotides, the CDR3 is TGCGCCAGCAGCTGGATACCAGGGGGCGCGGAAGAGCAGTACTTC. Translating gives CASSWIPGGAEEQYF.

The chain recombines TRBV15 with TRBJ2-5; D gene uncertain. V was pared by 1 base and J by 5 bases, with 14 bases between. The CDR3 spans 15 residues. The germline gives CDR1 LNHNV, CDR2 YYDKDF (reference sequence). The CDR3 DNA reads TGTGCCACCAGCAGAGGCGTGAAAGTACAGGAGACCCAGTACTTC. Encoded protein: CATSRGVKVQETQYF.

CDR3 DNA: TGTGCCAGCGGCCCCGGACTCCGCTCCTACGAGCAGTACGTC. Its protein is CASGPGLRSYEQYV. The V call is TRBV4-2, the J call TRBJ2-7; TRBD2 might be the D (5 bases). This CDR3 comprises 14 residues. Deletions cut 8 bases from V and 0 bases from J, with 14 bases between. Germline assignment: CDR1 LGHNA and CDR2 YNFKEQ.

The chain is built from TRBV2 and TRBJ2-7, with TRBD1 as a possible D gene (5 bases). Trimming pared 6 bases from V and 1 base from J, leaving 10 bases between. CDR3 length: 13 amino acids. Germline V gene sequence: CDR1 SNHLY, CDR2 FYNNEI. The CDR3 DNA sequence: TGTGCCAGCAGGGTCAGACAGTCCTACGAGCAGTACTTC. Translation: CASRVRQSYEQYF. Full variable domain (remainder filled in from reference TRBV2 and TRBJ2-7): EPEVTQTPSHQVTQMGQEVILRCVPISNHLYFYWYRQILGQKVEFLVSFYNNEISEKSEIFDDQFSVERPDGSNFTLKIRSTKLEDSAMYFCASRVRQSYEQYFGPGTRLTVT.

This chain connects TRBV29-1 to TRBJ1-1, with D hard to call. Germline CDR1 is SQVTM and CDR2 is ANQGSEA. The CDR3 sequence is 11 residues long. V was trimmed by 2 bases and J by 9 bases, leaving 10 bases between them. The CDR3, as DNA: TGCAGCGTTGAACAGCCCCCGAAAGCTTTCTTT. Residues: CSVEQPPKAFF.

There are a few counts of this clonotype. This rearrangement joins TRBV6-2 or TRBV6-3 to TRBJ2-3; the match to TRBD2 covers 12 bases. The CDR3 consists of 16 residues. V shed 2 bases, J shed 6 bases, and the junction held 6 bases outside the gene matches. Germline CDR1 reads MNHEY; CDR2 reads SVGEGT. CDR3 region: CASSYLLAGGSDTQYF. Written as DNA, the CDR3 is TGTGCCAGCAGTTACCTTCTAGCGGGGGGGTCCGATACGCAGTATTTT.

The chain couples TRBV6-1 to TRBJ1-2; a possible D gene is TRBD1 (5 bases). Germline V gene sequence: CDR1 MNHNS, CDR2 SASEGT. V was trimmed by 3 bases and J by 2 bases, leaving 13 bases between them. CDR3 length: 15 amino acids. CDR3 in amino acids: CASSDGAGKNYGYTF. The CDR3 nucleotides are TGTGCCAGCAGTGACGGGGCAGGGAAAAACTATGGCTACACCTTC.

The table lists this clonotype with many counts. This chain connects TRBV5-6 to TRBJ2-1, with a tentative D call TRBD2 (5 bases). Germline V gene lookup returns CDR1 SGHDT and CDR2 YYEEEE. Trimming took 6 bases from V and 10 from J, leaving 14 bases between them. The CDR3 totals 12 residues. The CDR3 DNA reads TGTGCCAGCACCTCGGGGAAAGTCGAGCAGTTCTTC. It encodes CASTSGKVEQFF.

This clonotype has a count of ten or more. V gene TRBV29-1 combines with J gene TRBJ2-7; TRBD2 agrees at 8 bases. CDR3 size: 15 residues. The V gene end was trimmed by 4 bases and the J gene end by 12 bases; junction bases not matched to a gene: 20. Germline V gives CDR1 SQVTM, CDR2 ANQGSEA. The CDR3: CSVVHGLAGAGDLYF. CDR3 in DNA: TGCAGCGTTGTACACGGACTAGCAGGAGCCGGGGACCTGTACTTC.

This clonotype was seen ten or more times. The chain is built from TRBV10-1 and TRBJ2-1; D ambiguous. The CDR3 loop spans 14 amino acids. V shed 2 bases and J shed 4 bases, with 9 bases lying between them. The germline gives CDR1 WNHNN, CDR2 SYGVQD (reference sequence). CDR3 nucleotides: TGCGCCAGCAGTGAGAGGACCCAATACAATGAGCAGTTCTTC. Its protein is CASSERTQYNEQFF.

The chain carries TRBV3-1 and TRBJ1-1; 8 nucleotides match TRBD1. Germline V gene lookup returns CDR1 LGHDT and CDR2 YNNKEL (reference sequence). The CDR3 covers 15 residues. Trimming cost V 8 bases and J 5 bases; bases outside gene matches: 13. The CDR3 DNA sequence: TGTGCCAGCTCATCCGGACAGGGTGCAGTTACTGAAGCTTTCTTT. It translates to CASSSGQGAVTEAFF. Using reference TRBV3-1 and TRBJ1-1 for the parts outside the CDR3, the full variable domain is DTAVSQTPKYLVTQMGNDKSIKCEQNLGHDTMYWYKQDSKKFLKIMFSYNNKELIINETVPNRFSPKSPDKAHLNLHINSLELGDSAVYFCASSSGQGAVTEAFFGQGTRLTVV.